This T cell receptor beta chain was sequenced for a study of T cell changes during pregnancy in multiple sclerosis. The CDR3 spans 11 residues. Trimming took 6 bases from V and 0 from J, leaving 3 bases between them. CDR1 is SNHLY and CDR2 is FYNNEI in the germline V gene. Generated by immunoSEQ multiplex PCR, the TCRdb table keeps only in-frame clones and is missing some. The sample carries approximately 41,000 clones, roughly 88% recorded once. The sample in question was CD8+ T cells from peripheral blood mononuclear cells, obtained in the first trimester of pregnancy. The source is a female donor with multiple sclerosis, enrolled in a pregnancy study. J is TRBJ2-7 and V is TRBV2; D is undetermined. The CDR3: CASSVSYEQYF. CDR3 nucleotides: TGTGCCAGCAGCGTCTCCTACGAGCAGTACTTC. Drawing the rest from reference TRBV2 and TRBJ2-7, the complete variable domain is EPEVTQTPSHQVTQMGQEVILRCVPISNHLYFYWYRQILGQKVEFLVSFYNNEISEKSEIFDDQFSVERPDGSNFTLKIRSTKLEDSAMYFCASSVSYEQYFGPGTRLTVT.